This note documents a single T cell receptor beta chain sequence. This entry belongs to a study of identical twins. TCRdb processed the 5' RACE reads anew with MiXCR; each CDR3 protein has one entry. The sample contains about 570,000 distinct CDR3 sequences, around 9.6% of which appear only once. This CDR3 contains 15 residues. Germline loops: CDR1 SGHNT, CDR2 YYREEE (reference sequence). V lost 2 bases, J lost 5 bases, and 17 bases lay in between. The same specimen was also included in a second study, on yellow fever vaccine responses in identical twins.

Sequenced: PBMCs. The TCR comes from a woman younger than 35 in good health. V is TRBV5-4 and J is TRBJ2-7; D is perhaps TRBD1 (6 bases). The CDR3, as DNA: TGTGCCAGCAGCTTTGAGTACTGGGGGCCCAACGAGCAGTACTTC. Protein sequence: CASSFEYWGPNEQYF.